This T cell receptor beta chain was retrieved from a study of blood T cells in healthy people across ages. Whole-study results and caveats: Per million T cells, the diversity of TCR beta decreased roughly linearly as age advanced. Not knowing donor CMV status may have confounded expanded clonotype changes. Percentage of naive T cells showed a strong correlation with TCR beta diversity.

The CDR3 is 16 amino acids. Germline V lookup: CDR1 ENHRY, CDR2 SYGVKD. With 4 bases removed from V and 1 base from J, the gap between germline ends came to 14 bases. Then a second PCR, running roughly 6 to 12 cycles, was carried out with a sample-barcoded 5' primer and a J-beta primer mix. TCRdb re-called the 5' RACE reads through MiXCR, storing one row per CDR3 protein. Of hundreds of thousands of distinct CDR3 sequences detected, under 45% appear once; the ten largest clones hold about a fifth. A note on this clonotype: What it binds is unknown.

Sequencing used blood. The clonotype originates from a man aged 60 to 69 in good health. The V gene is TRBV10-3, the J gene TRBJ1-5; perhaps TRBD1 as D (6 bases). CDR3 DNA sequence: TGTGCCATCAGTGCTGGGACACAGAGAAGCAATCAGCCCCAGCATTTT. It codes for CAISAGTQRSNQPQHF.